Here is one TCR beta chain with its context. Primers included in the PCR were 60 Vbeta and 13 Jbeta primers. Sequencing was performed with immunoSEQ multiplex PCR; in TCRdb, only in-frame clones are kept and a portion is missing. The data show 200,000 to 250,000 clones, more than 70% seen once. This sample was included in a study of cytomegalovirus exposure and HLA in healthy donors. Study at large: About 79 million unique TCRs from HLA-typed donors were held in an early data release.

Unrecorded immune exposures were likely, despite nominal health at sampling. Germline V gene sequence: CDR1 SGHTA, CDR2 FQGTGA. V shed 2 bases and J 7 bases; nucleotides not matched to a gene: 9. The CDR3 is made up of 15 amino acids. This clonotype was obtained from a boy younger than 18 in good health and CMV-seronegative. V is TRBV7-3 and J is TRBJ2-7; 9 bases are a match to TRBD1. Input material: PBMCs. Here the CDR3 DNA reads TGTGCCAGCAGCTTACTGGGACAGGGAGGAAGTGAGCAGTACTTC. Translation: CASSLLGQGGSEQYF.